This T cell receptor (beta chain) is from a study of T cell responses to AZD1222 COVID-19 vaccine. Study conclusions and caveats: The study reported that nearly half of spike-specific TCRs target unmutated variant regions. CD4 TCRs covered the whole spike, strongest at regions 160-218 and 743-854. Among AZD1222 vaccinees, only 5 to 7 were seropositive at baseline.

The CDR3 covers 15 residues. Germline trimming cut 5 bases from V and 8 bases from J; bases unmatched to any gene: 12. CDR1 and CDR2 (germline): SGHAT, FQNNGV. At least ten counts were recorded for this clone. Its antigen remains unknown. Profiling relied on immunoSEQ multiplex PCR, and the TCRdb table lists in-frame clones only, not all of them. Among 77,000 or so clones listed, 80% to 90% were seen once. The chain links TRBV11-2 to TRBJ2-3; 8 positions match TRBD2. This receptor was identified in an adult in good health. The material sequenced was peripheral blood, taken on day 0 of AZD1222 vaccination. The DNA of the CDR3 is TGTGCCAGCAGCCCCCCTACAGCGGGAGTGGCTACGCAGTATTTT. Translated: CASSPPTAGVATQYF.